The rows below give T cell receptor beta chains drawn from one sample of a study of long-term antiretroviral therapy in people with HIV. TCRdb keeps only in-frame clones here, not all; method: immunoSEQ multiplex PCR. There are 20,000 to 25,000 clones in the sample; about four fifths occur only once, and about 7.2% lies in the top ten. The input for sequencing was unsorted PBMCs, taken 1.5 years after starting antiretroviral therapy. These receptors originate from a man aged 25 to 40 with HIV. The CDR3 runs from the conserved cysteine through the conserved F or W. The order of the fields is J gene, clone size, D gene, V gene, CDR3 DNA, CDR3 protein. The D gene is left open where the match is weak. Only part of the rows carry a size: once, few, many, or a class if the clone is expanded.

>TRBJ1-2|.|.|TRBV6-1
TGTGCCAGCAGTGAAGTTCGGAGGGCCTTCCTGTACACCTTC
CASSEVRRAFLYTF
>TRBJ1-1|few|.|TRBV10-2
TGCGCCAGCATCGAGGACACTGAAGCTTTCTTT
CASIEDTEAFF
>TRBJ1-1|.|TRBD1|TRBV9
TGTGCCAGCAGCGTATACACAGGGGAGGGGACTGAAGCTTTCTTT
CASSVYTGEGTEAFF
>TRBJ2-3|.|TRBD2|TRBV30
TGTGCCTGGAATCGACTAGCGGGAGACACAGATACGCAGTATTTT
CAWNRLAGDTDTQYF
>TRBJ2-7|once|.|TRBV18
TGTGCCAGCTCACCACCAGGGGGGGTGAACGAGCAGTACTTC
CASSPPGGVNEQYF
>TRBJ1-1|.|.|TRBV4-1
TGCGCCAGCAGCCAATCCGACATGGCGAACACTGAAGCTTTCTTT
CASSQSDMANTEAFF
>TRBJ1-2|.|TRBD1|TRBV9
TGTGCCAGCAGTAGCCGGGACAGGGAGCGTCATGGCTACACCTTC
CASSSRDRERHGYTF
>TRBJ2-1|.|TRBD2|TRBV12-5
TGTGCTAGTGGTCCCGGGACTAGCGTCTACAATGAGCAGTTCTTC
CASGPGTSVYNEQFF
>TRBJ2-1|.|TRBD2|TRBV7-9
TGTGCCAGCAGCTTTCGATTGGACCCTAGCGGCCGATACAATGAGCAGTTCTTC
CASSFRLDPSGRYNEQFF
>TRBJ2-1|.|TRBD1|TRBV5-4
TGTGCCAGCAGCAGGGGACAGAGTGAGCAGTTCTTC
CASSRGQSEQFF
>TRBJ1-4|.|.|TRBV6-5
TGTGCCAGCAGTTACACTGTGATCGGCGGAACAGAACTGTTTTTT
CASSYTVIGGTELFF
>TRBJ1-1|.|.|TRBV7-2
TGTGCCAGCAGCTTCCGACAGATGAACACTGAAGCTTTCTTT
CASSFRQMNTEAFF
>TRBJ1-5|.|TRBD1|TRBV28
TGTGCCAGCAGGAGGACAGGGGAAAATCAGCCCCAGCATTTT
CASRRTGENQPQHF
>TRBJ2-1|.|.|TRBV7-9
TGTGCCAGCAGCTTGGGCGGCCGACCCTACAATGAGCAGTTCTTC
CASSLGGRPYNEQFF
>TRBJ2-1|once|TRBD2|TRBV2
TGTGCCAGCAGTGAAAGGACTAGCATCAATGAGCAGTTCTTC
CASSERTSINEQFF
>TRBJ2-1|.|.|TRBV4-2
TGTGCCAGCACAGAAGGCAATGAGCAGTTCTTC
CASTEGNEQFF
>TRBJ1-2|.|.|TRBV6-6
TGTGCCAGCAGGGAGGAGCGGTGGGAGGATGGCTACACCTTC
CASREERWEDGYTF
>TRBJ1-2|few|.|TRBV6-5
TGTGCCAGCAGTTATTTGAGGTTCTATGGCTACACCTTC
CASSYLRFYGYTF
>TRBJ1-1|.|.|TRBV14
TGTGCCAGCAGCCAAGATATGTTAGGACTCACTGAAGCTTTCTTT
CASSQDMLGLTEAFF
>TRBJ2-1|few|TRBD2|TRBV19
TGTGCCAGTAGTCCTACTAGCGGGAGGACTGAGCAGTTCTTC
CASSPTSGRTEQFF
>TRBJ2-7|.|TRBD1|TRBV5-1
TGCGCCAGCAGGTTGAGTTGGACCGGGACAGCCTACGAGCAGTACTTC
CASRLSWTGTAYEQYF
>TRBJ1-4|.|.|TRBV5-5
TGTGCCAGCAGCTTGGCGACAGGCCCAAATGAAAAACTGTTTTTT
CASSLATGPNEKLFF
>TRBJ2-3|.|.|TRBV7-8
TGTGCCAGCAGCTTATTCACGGCGCGGGGCACAGATACGCAGTATTTT
CASSLFTARGTDTQYF
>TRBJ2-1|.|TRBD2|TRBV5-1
TGCGCCAGCAGCTATATAGCGGGAGTCTCCTACAATGAGCAGTTCTTC
CASSYIAGVSYNEQFF
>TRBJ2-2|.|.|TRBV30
TGTGCCTGGAAGAGGTTGAACACCGGGGAGCTGTTTTTT
CAWKRLNTGELFF
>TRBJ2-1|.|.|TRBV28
TGTGCCAGCAGTTTATCTGGCGGCCCAGGAGAGCAGTTCTTC
CASSLSGGPGEQFF
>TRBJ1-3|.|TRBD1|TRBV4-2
TGTGCCAGCAGCCAATGGACAGGGGCCGATGCACTCTCTGGAAACACCATATATTTT
CASSQWTGADALSGNTIYF
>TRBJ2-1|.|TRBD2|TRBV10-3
TGTGCCAGCAGTTACCGCGGGGGGGCCTTAAATGAGCAGTTCTTC
CASSYRGGALNEQFF
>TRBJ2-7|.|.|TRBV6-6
TGTGCCAGCAGTTGGGCCTACGAGCAGTACTTC
CASSWAYEQYF
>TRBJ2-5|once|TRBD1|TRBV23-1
TGCGCCAGCAGTCAATCGAAGGACAGGGGGAAGGTAGAGACCCAGTACTTC
CASSQSKDRGKVETQYF
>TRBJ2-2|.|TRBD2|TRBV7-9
TGTGCCAGCAGCTCTTACCCCGGGACTAGCGGGGGAGTAGAAGGGGAGCTGTTTTTT
CASSSYPGTSGGVEGELFF
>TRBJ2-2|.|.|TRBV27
TGTGCCAGCAGTCTCCTCCGTGGCGGGGCTAACACCGGGGAGCTGTTTTTT
CASSLLRGGANTGELFF
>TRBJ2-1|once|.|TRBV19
TGTGCCAGTACCTCTTGGGGACCCTCCTACAATGAGCAGTTCTTC
CASTSWGPSYNEQFF
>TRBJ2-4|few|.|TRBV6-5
TGTGCCAGCAGTTACTCGCTCGGGGGCATTCAGTACTTC
CASSYSLGGIQYF
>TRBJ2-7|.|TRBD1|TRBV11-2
TGTGCCAGCAGCTTGGACAACAGGGGGTCCGAGCAGTACTTC
CASSLDNRGSEQYF
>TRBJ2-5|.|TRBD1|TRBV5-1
TGCGCCAGCAGCTCCCACAGGGGACGAGAGACCCAGTACTTC
CASSSHRGRETQYF
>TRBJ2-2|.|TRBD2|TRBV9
TGTGCCAGCAGCCTCGCTAGCGGGGCTACCGGGGAGCTGTTTTTT
CASSLASGATGELFF
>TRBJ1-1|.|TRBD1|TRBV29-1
TGCAGCGTTGTACCGGGACAGGCTTTCTTT
CSVVPGQAFF